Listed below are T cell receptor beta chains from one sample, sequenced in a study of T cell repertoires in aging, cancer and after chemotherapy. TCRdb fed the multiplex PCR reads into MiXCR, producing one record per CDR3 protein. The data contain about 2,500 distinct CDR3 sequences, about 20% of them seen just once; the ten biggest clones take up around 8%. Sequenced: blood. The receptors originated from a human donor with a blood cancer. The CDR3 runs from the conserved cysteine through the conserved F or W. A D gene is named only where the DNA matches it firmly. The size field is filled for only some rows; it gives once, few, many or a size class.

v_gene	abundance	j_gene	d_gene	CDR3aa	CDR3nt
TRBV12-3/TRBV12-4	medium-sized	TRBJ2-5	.	CASSPAIWGLRETQYF	TGTGCCAGCAGCCCGGCGATCTGGGGGCTAAGAGAGACCCAGTACTTC
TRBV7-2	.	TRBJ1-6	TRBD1	CASSLGPARGTSPLHF	TGTGCCAGCAGCTTAGGACCGGCCAGGGGGACTTCACCCCTCCACTTT
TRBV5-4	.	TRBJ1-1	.	CASSRHRNTEAFF	TGTGCCAGCAGCCGTCACAGGAACACTGAAGCTTTCTTT
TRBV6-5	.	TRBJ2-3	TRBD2	CASSYSIGLAGGGGAQYF	TGTGCCAGCAGTTACTCGATCGGTCTAGCGGGAGGCGGGGGGGCGCAGTATTTT
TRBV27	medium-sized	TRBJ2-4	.	CASKAVVLGAKNIQYF	TGTGCCAGCAAGGCGGTGGTCCTAGGGGCCAAAAACATTCAGTACTTC
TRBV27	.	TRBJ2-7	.	CASSLLGNLYEQYF	TGTGCCAGCAGTTTATTGGGAAACCTCTACGAGCAGTACTTC
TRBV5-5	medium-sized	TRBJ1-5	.	CASSGGIGSNQPQHF	TGTGCCAGCAGTGGGGGCATAGGAAGCAATCAGCCCCAGCATTTT
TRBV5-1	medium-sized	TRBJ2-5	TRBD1	CASSWGTGEETQYF	TGCGCCAGCAGCTGGGGGACAGGAGAAGAGACCCAGTACTTC
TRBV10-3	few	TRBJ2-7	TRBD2	CAISEKGLATQYF	TGTGCCATCAGTGAAAAGGGACTAGCGACGCAGTACTTC
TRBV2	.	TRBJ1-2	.	CASSETGSHYGYTF	TGTGCCAGCAGTGAAACAGGGAGTCACTATGGCTACACCTTC
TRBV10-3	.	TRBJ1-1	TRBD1	CAISDRGQGGTEAFF	TGTGCCATCAGTGACCGGGGACAGGGCGGCACTGAAGCTTTCTTT
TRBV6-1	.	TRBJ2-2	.	CASRNSSRGARELFF	TGTGCCAGCCGTAATTCCTCGAGGGGGGCCAGGGAGCTGTTTTTT
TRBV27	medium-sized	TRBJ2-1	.	CASSLSRGLLNEQFF	TGTGCCAGCAGTTTAAGTCGCGGACTCCTCAATGAGCAGTTCTTC
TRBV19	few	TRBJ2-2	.	CASRFLFLDFGELFF	TGTGCCAGTAGATTCCTATTCCTTGACTTCGGGGAGCTGTTTTTT
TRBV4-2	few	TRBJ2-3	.	CASSQMDGGTDTQYF	TGTGCCAGCAGCCAAATGGACGGGGGCACAGATACGCAGTATTTT
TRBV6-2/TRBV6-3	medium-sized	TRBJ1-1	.	CASSFLGGVGTEAFF	TGTGCCAGCAGTTTCCTTGGGGGCGTGGGCACTGAAGCTTTCTTT
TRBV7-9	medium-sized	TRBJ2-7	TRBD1	CASSSTGKYEQYF	TGTGCCAGCAGCTCGACAGGGAAGTACGAGCAGTACTTC
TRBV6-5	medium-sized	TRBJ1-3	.	CASSFDRTSGNTIYF	TGTGCCAGCAGTTTCGACAGGACCTCTGGAAACACCATATATTTT
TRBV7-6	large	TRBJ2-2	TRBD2	CASSPKELLAGVSTGELFF	TGTGCCAGCAGCCCAAAAGAATTACTAGCGGGAGTGTCTACCGGGGAGCTGTTTTTT
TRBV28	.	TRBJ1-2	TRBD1	CASSGDSNYGYTF	TGTGCCAGCAGTGGGGACAGTAACTATGGCTACACCTTC
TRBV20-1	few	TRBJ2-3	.	CSAPQGGVSTDTQYF	TGCAGTGCTCCCCAGGGGGGGGTTAGCACAGATACGCAGTATTTT
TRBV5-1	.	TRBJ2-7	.	CASSLVAGGGRNEQYF	TGCGCCAGCAGCTTGGTGGCCGGGGGCGGTAGGAACGAGCAGTACTTC
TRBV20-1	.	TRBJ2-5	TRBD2	CSIKRGEPQETQYF	TGCAGTATAAAGCGGGGCGAGCCCCAAGAGACCCAGTACTTC
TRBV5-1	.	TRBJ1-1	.	CASSPGMNTEAFF	TGCGCCAGCAGCCCGGGGATGAACACTGAAGCTTTCTTT
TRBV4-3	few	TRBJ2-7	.	CASSQAGNSYEQYF	TGCGCCAGCAGCCAAGCTGGGAACTCCTACGAGCAGTACTTC
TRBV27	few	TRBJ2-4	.	CASSSSRQETLAKNIQYF	TGTGCCAGCAGTTCCTCGAGACAGGAGACTTTAGCCAAAAACATTCAGTACTTC
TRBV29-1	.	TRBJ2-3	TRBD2	CSVDGLAGGGGAQYF	TGCAGCGTTGATGGACTAGCGGGAGGCGGGGGGGCGCAGTATTTT
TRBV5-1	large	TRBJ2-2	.	CASSSTNTGELFF	TGCGCCAGCAGCTCCACGAACACCGGGGAGCTGTTTTTT
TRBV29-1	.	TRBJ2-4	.	CSVQGGGNIQYF	TGCAGCGTTCAGGGAGGGGGGAACATTCAGTACTTC
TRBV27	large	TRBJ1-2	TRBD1	CASSSLETGFGYTF	TGTGCCAGCAGCTCGTTGGAGACAGGGTTTGGCTACACCTTC
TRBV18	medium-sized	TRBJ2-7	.	CASSSANLQGEQYF	TGTGCCAGCTCATCCGCGAATTTACAAGGCGAGCAGTACTTC
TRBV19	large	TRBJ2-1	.	CASSIGRTSQFF	TGTGCCAGTAGTATCGGCAGAACGTCCCAGTTCTTC
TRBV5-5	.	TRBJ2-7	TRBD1	CASSWTGEEQYF	TGTGCCAGCAGCTGGACAGGGGAAGAGCAGTACTTC
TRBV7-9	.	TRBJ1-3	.	CASSLGIAGNTIYF	TGTGCCAGCAGCTTAGGGATAGCTGGAAACACCATATATTTT
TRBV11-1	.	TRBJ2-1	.	CASSLESNPGNEQFF	TGTGCCAGCAGCTTAGAGTCCAATCCTGGGAATGAGCAGTTCTTC
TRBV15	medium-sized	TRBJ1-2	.	CATSRDSGVGGYTF	TGTGCCACCAGCAGAGATTCCGGGGTTGGCGGCTACACCTTC
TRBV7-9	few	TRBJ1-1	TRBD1	CASSLQGGLNTEAFF	TGTGCCAGCAGCTTGCAGGGGGGATTGAACACTGAAGCTTTCTTT
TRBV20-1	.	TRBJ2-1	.	CSARELGHTSNEQFF	TGCAGTGCTAGAGAACTCGGACACACCTCCAATGAGCAGTTCTTC
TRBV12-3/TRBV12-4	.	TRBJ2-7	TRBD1	CASSYGTGSYEQYF	TGTGCCAGCAGTTACGGGACAGGCTCCTACGAGCAGTACTTC
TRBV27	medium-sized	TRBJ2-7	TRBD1	CASRNPGQGSYEQYF	TGTGCCAGCAGGAATCCGGGACAGGGGTCCTACGAGCAGTACTTC
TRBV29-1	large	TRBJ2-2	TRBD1	CSVEEDRGGTGELFF	TGCAGCGTTGAAGAGGACAGGGGAGGCACCGGGGAGCTGTTTTTT
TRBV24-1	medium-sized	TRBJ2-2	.	CATSDRYTGELFF	TGTGCCACCAGTGACCGGTACACCGGGGAGCTGTTTTTT
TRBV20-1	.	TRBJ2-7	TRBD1	CSANIPGQGARISYEQYF	TGCAGTGCAAATATTCCGGGACAGGGGGCTCGCATCTCCTACGAGCAGTACTTC
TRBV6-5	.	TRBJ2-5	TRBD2	CASSYPGGLAGGPETQYF	TGTGCCAGCAGTTACCCTGGTGGACTAGCGGGAGGGCCAGAGACCCAGTACTTC
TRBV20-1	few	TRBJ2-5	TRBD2	CSARVSGTSGRGKAQYF	TGCAGTGCTAGAGTCTCCGGGACTAGCGGCCGGGGGAAGGCCCAGTACTTC
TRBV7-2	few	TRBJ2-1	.	CASSYVGGIGNEQFF	TGTGCCAGCAGCTATGTCGGGGGTATAGGCAATGAGCAGTTCTTC
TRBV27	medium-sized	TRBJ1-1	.	CASSSSTGRTTEAFF	TGTGCCAGCAGTTCAAGTACAGGGCGGACCACTGAAGCTTTCTTT
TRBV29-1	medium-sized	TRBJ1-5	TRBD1	CSVPGQGVDQPQHF	TGCAGCGTCCCGGGACAGGGGGTTGATCAGCCCCAGCATTTT
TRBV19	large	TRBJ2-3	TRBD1	CASSGQGLSTDTQYF	TGTGCCAGTAGCGGACAGGGCCTTAGCACAGATACGCAGTATTTT
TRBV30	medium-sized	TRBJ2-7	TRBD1	CAWGTDPRGPYEQYF	TGTGCCTGGGGGACAGATCCGAGGGGCCCCTACGAGCAGTACTTC
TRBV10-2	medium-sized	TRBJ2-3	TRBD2	CASKKAGTTDTQYF	TGCGCCAGCAAGAAAGCGGGAACCACAGATACGCAGTATTTT
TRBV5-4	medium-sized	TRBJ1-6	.	CASQGSSYNSPLHF	TGTGCCAGCCAAGGGAGCTCCTATAATTCACCCCTCCACTTT
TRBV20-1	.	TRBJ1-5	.	CSARDHPSNGQPQHF	TGCAGTGCTAGAGATCACCCCAGCAACGGACAGCCCCAGCATTTT
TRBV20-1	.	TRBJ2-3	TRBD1	CSASFLGAGGTDTQYF	TGCAGTGCTAGTTTTCTTGGCGCAGGGGGTACAGATACGCAGTATTTT
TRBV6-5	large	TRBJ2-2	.	CASSYRVGPTGELFF	TGTGCCAGCAGTTACAGAGTAGGCCCGACCGGGGAGCTGTTTTTT
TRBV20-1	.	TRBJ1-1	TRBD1	CSARETGTGKAFF	TGCAGTGCTAGGGAAACCGGGACAGGGAAAGCTTTCTTT
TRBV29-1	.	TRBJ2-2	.	CSGERVNTGELFF	TGCAGCGGGGAAAGGGTCAACACCGGGGAGCTGTTTTTT
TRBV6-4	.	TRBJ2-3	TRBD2	CASSRTSGTDTQYF	TGTGCCAGCAGTCGTACTAGCGGGACAGATACGCAGTATTTT
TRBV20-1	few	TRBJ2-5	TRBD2	CSASSLSRGGETQYF	TGCAGTGCTAGCAGTCTGTCCCGGGGGGGAGAGACCCAGTACTTC